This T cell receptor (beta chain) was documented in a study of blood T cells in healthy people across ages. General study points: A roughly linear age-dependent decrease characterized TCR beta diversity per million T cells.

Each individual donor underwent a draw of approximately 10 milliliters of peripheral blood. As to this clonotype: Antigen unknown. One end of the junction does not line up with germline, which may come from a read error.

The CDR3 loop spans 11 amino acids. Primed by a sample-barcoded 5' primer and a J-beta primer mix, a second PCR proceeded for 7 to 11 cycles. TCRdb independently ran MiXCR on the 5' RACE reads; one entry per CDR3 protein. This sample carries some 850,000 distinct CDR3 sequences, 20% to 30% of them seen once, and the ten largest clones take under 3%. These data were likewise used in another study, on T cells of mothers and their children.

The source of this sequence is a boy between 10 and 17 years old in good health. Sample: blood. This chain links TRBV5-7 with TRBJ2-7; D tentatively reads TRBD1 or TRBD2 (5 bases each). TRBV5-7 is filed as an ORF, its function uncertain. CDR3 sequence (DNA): TGTGCCAGCGGCTACCGGGGCGAGCGGTACTTC. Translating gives CASGYRGERYF.